This record covers a single TCR beta chain. Its antigen is undetermined. Read data end 3 residues before the CDR3 end; the end is taken from the germline J gene. This CDR3 spans 13 amino acids. V lost 6 bases and J lost 8; bases outside the gene matches: 6. Germline V CDR1 and CDR2: LNHDA, SQIVND (reference sequence). Measured with immunoSEQ multiplex PCR; TCRdb has only the in-frame clones, and not every one. This repertoire includes 30,000 to 35,000 clones. This specimen comes from a study of T cells in women clearing cervical HPV infection. Overall study results and limits: Repertoire richness, not evenness, was significantly elevated in CIN3+ cases versus controls.

The receptor was isolated from a woman aged 18 to 75 with a cervical HPV16 infection that either progressed to CIN3+ or cleared (not recorded which). Sequenced input: blood buffy coat. The chain couples TRBV19 to TRBJ2-1; 8 bases line up with TRBD1. This CDR3 reads CASRAGGLDEQFF. The sequenced CDR3 bases are TGTGCCAGTAGGGCAGGGGGCCTGGATGAG.